Below, 20 T cell receptor beta chains from the same sample are listed, as sequenced in a study of cytomegalovirus exposure and HLA in healthy donors. PCR employed 60 Vbeta and 13 Jbeta primers. Sequencing used immunoSEQ multiplex PCR; TCRdb keeps in-frame clones, though not all of them. The repertoire holds some 150,000 clones, with approximately 80% as singletons. The sequencing sample was made of PBMCs. Receptors originate from a male donor in good health and CMV-seronegative.

The chain is built from TRBV25-1 and TRBJ2-5; 7 nucleotides align to TRBD1. CDR1 is MGHDK, CDR2 SYGVNS, per germline. This CDR3 region has 14 residues. With V trimmed by 2 bases and J by 5 bases, 5 bases remained unmatched. The CDR3 DNA reads TGTGCCAGCAGTGAAACAGGGGTTCGGGAGACCCAGTACTTC. It translates to CASSETGVRETQYF. Complete variable domain (other parts from reference TRBV25-1 and TRBJ2-5): EADIYQTPRYLVIGTGKKITLECSQTMGHDKMYWYQQDPGMELHLIHYSYGVNSTEKGDLSSESTVSRIRTEHFPLTLESARPSHTSQYLCASSETGVRETQYFGPGTRLLVL.

J is TRBJ2-6 and V is TRBV19, with D unresolved. The V gene's germline CDR1 is LNHDA and CDR2 SQIVND (reference sequence). The germline V and J ends were trimmed by 3 bases and 5 bases, with 8 bases remaining between them. This CDR3 contains 14 residues. The CDR3 region is CASSISPRANVLTF. The CDR3 coding sequence is TGTGCCAGTAGTATCAGTCCGCGGGCCAACGTCCTGACTTTC.

The rearrangement uses TRBV4-3 and TRBJ1-4, with 8 bases identical to TRBD1. In germline, CDR1 is LGHNA, CDR2 YSLEER. Trimming cost V 0 bases and J 7 bases; bases outside gene matches: 7. The CDR3 totals 16 residues. CDR3 DNA sequence: TGCGCCAGCAGCCAAGACGGAGGACAGGGTGGTGAAAAACTGTTTTTT. This translates into CASSQDGGQGGEKLFF.

CDR3 sequence: CAWSADRVTTFF. Here the CDR3 DNA reads TGTGCCTGGAGTGCGGACAGGGTGACAACTTTCTTT. The V call is TRBV30, the J call TRBJ1-1, with TRBD1 matching 8 bases. This CDR3 comprises 12 residues. Trimming at V came to 1 base and at J to 12 bases, leaving 7 bases not matched to a gene. Germline values: CDR1 GTSNPN, CDR2 SVGIG (reference sequence).

This chain joins TRBV4-3 and TRBJ1-3; tentatively, D is TRBD1 (5 bases). CDR1 is LGHNA and CDR2 is YSLEER in the germline V gene. V was cut by 0 bases and J by 0 bases, with 9 bases left in between. The CDR3 runs 16 residues. In DNA, the CDR3 is TGCGCCAGCAGCCAAGAAACAGGAGTCTCTGGAAACACCATATATTTT. Translating gives CASSQETGVSGNTIYF.

The chain recombines TRBV2 with TRBJ2-5, with D possibly matching TRBD1 (7 bases). V was shortened by 0 bases and J by 4 bases, with 21 bases between the two germline ends. Germline V gene lookup returns CDR1 SNHLY and CDR2 FYNNEI. This CDR3 contains 18 residues. CDR3 bases: TGTGCCAGCAGTGAAGCGCTTAAAGGGCCCAGGGGGGCAGAGACCCAGTACTTC. Residues: CASSEALKGPRGAETQYF.

This clone was observed once. This chain links TRBV14 with TRBJ2-7; D may be TRBD2 (6 bases). This CDR3 is built from 14 residues. V was cut by 4 bases and J by 6 bases, with 16 bases left in between. Germline loops: CDR1 SGHDN, CDR2 FVKESK. CDR3 sequence reads: CASSRDSGLREQYF. The CDR3 DNA reads TGTGCCAGCAGCCGGGACTCGGGGTTACGCGAGCAGTACTTC.

The CDR3 region is CSVRDTTNYGYTF. The DNA for the CDR3 is TGCAGCGTTAGGGACACAACAAACTATGGCTACACCTTC. V is TRBV29-1 and J is TRBJ1-2, with a possible D match to TRBD1 (6 bases). This CDR3 has 13 residues. Germline V gene sequence: CDR1 SQVTM, CDR2 ANQGSEA. The V end lost 5 bases, the J end lost 2 bases, and 12 bases lay between the germline ends. Based on the CDR3 plus reference TRBV29-1 and TRBJ1-2, the full variable domain is SAVISQKPSRDICQRGTSLTIQCQVDSQVTMMFWYRQQPGQSLTLIATANQGSEATYESGFVIDKFPISRPNLTFSTLTVSNMSPEDSSIYLCSVRDTTNYGYTFGSGTRLTVV.

This clone turned up a few times. V is TRBV7-6 and J is TRBJ2-2; 10 bases line up with TRBD2. CDR1 is SGHVS, CDR2 FNYEAQ, per germline. V dropped 5 bases and J dropped 5; count of bases not matched to a gene: 23. This CDR3 is 21 amino acids long. The CDR3, as DNA: TGTGCCAGCAGCAAGAGGGGGGGAACGAGTCTAGCGGGGGATGAAACCGGGGAGCTGTTTTTT. This codes for CASSKRGGTSLAGDETGELFF.

Written as DNA, the CDR3 is TGTGCCATCAGTGAAAAGTTGACAGGGGGTGTTGAAAAACTGTTTTTT. It is translated as CAISEKLTGGVEKLFF. The rearrangement uses TRBV10-3 and TRBJ1-4; the match to TRBD1 covers 9 bases. Germline V CDR1 and CDR2: ENHRY, SYGVKD. The CDR3 consists of 16 residues. With 3 bases clipped from V and 7 bases from J, the junction kept 9 bases outside the gene matches.

The rearrangement joins TRBV7-9 to TRBJ1-5; D not certain. Germline loops: CDR1 SEHNR, CDR2 FQNEAQ (reference sequence). Trimming shortened V by 5 bases and J by 3 bases, and 14 bases separated the two germline ends. The CDR3 is 15 residues long. The CDR3 spells CASSPPGSNNQPQHF. CDR3 in DNA: TGTGCCAGCAGCCCCCCGGGGAGTAACAATCAGCCCCAGCATTTT.

The CDR3 coding sequence is TGTGCCAGCAGTTCTGGACAGGGGGCCGAGGTTGAGTACTTC. This gives the protein CASSSGQGAEVEYF. The chain employs TRBV5-4 and TRBJ2-7; 11 bases agree with TRBD1. Germline lookup yields CDR1 SGHNT and CDR2 YYREEE (reference sequence). Losses at the gene ends were 5 bases for V and 11 bases for J; bases not matched to a gene: 12. The CDR3 extends over 14 amino acids.

V and J are TRBV5-4 and TRBJ1-1; no definite D call. The V gene's germline CDR1 is SGHNT and CDR2 YYREEE (reference sequence). This CDR3 contains 11 residues. V lost 3 bases and J 3 bases, leaving 3 bases between the germline ends. For the CDR3, the DNA is TGTGCCAGCAGCTCCTACACTGAAGCTTTCTTT. Amino acid sequence: CASSSYTEAFF.

The V gene is TRBV28, the J gene TRBJ2-7; no clear D. The V gene's germline CDR1 is MDHEN and CDR2 SYDVKM. The V end was cut by 8 bases, the J end by 3 bases, with 20 bases between. The CDR3 runs to 15 residues. This chain's CDR3 is CASSSPKPASYEQYF. Written as DNA, the CDR3 is TGTGCCAGCTCTTCACCTAAACCCGCAAGCTACGAGCAGTACTTC.

This sequence joins TRBV29-1 and TRBJ2-5; D not resolved. The CDR3 runs to 11 residues. CDR1 SQVTM and CDR2 ANQGSEA come from the germline V gene. With 5 bases removed from V and 5 bases from J, the gap between germline ends came to 9 bases. CDR3 nucleotides: TGCAGCGTTTCCCACGGGGAGACCCAGTACTTC. Amino acids: CSVSHGETQYF.

J is TRBJ1-1 and V is TRBV27; 7 positions agree with TRBD1. This CDR3 region has 13 residues. V shed 6 bases and J 4 bases; nucleotides not matched to a gene: 5. CDR1 and CDR2 (germline): MNHEY, SMNVEV (reference sequence). The CDR3: CASRRTGVTEAFF. CDR3 bases: TGTGCCAGCAGGAGAACAGGGGTCACTGAAGCTTTCTTT.

The chain recombines TRBV15 with TRBJ2-5; 7 bases agree with TRBD1. J was trimmed by 3 bases and V by 0 bases; bases with no gene match: 10. Germline CDR1 LNHNV, CDR2 YYDKDF (reference sequence). The CDR3 covers 17 residues. DNA of the CDR3: TGTGCCACCAGCAGAGATCTCAGGGGGTCGCCCAAAGAGACCCAGTACTTC. Translation: CATSRDLRGSPKETQYF.

The chain couples TRBV6-6 to TRBJ2-7; D unresolved. CDR1 is MNHNY, CDR2 SVGAGI, per germline (reference sequence). The V and J ends lost 5 bases and 2 bases respectively, with 10 bases between them. This CDR3 contains 13 residues. The CDR3 region has the DNA TGTGCCAGCAGTCCAGGTTCAGCCTACGAGCAGTACTTC. Its translation: CASSPGSAYEQYF.

The chain recombines TRBV19 with TRBJ1-3; TRBD1 is a possible D gene (5 bases). CDR1 and CDR2 from the germline V gene are LNHDA and SQIVND (reference sequence). CDR3 length: 15 residues. The chain's CDR3 is CATTLRSDSRNTIYF. The CDR3 DNA reads as TGTGCTACGACGTTGCGATCCGACAGCCGTAACACCATATATTTT.

V gene TRBV29-1 combines with J gene TRBJ2-5; 7 bases line up with TRBD2. V shed 8 bases and J 1 base; nucleotides not matched to a gene: 4. Germline V gene sequence: CDR1 SQVTM, CDR2 ANQGSEA. The CDR3 spans 12 residues. CDR3 protein: CSIKRGQETQYF. As DNA, the CDR3 is TGCAGCATCAAGCGGGGCCAAGAGACCCAGTACTTC. The entire variable domain, with the rest obtained from reference TRBV29-1 and TRBJ2-5, is as follows: SAVISQKPSRDICQRGTSLTIQCQVDSQVTMMFWYRQQPGQSLTLIATANQGSEATYESGFVIDKFPISRPNLTFSTLTVSNMSPEDSSIYLCSIKRGQETQYFGPGTRLLVL.